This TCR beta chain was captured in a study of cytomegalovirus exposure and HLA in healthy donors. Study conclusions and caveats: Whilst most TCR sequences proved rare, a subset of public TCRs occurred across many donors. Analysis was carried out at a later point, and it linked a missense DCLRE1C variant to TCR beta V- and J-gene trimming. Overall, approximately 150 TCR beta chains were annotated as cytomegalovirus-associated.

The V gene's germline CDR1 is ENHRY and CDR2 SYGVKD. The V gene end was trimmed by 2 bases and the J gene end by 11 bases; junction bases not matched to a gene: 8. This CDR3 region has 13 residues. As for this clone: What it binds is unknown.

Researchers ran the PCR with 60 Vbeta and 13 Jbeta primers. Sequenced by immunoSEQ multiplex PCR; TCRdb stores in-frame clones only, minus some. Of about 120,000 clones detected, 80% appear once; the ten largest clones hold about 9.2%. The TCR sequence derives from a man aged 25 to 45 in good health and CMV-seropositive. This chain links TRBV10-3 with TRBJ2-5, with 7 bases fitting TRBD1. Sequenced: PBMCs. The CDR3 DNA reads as TGTGCCATCAGTGAGGACAGGGAAGTAAGGCAGTACTTC. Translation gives CAISEDREVRQYF.